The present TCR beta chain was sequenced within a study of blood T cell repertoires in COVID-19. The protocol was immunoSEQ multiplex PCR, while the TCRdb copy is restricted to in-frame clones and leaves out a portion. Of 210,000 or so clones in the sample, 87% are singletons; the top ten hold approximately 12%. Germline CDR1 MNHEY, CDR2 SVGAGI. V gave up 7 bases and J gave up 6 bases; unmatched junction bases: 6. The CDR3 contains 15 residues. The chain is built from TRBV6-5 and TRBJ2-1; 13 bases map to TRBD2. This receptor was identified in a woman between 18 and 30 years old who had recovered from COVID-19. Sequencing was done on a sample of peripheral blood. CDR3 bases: TGTGCCAGCACCCCACTAGCGGGAGGGGTCAATGAGCAGTTCTTC. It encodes CASTPLAGGVNEQFF.